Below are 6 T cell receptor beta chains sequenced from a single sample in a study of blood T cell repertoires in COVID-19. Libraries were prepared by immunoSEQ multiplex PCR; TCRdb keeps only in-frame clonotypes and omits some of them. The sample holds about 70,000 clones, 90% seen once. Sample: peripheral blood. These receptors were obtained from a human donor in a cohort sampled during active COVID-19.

CDR3 DNA: TGCAGCGCTGATACAGGTATGAACACTGAAGCTTTCTTT. Translation: CSADTGMNTEAFF. The chain joins TRBV29-1 to TRBJ1-1; weak D call: TRBD1 (5 bases). The CDR3 consists of 13 residues. CDR1 and CDR2 from the germline V gene are SQVTM and ANQGSEA. Trimming removed 7 bases from V and 0 bases from J, with 12 bases in between.

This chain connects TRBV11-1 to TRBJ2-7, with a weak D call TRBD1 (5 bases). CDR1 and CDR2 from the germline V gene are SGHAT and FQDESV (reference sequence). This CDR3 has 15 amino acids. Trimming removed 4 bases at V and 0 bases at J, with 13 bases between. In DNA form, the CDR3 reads TGTGCCAGCAGCTCCCCAGGGTGGAGCTCCTACGAGCAGTACTTC. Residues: CASSSPGWSSYEQYF.

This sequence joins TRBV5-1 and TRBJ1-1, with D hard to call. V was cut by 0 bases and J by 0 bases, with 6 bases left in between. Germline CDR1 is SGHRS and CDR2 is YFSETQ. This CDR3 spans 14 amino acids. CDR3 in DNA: TGCGCCAGCAGCTTGGACGGGTTGAACACTGAAGCTTTCTTT. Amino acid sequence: CASSLDGLNTEAFF. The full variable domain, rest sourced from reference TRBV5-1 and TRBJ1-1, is KAGVTQTPRYLIKTRGQQVTLSCSPISGHRSVSWYQQTPGQGLQFLFEYFSETQRNKGNFPGRFSGRQFSNSRSEMNVSTLELGDSALYLCASSLDGLNTEAFFGQGTRLTVV.

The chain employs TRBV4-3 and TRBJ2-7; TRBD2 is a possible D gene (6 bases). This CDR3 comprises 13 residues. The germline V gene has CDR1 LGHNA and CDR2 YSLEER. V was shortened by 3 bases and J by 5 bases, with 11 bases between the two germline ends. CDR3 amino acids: CASSHRPGDEQYF. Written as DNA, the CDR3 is TGCGCCAGCAGCCATCGACCGGGGGACGAGCAGTACTTC.

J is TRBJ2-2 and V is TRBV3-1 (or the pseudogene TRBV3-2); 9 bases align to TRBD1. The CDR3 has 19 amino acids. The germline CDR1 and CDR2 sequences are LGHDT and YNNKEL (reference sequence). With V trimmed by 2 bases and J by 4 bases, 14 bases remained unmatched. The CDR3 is CASSQPGQGIGRATGELFF. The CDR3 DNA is TGTGCCAGCAGCCAACCGGGACAGGGAATCGGTAGGGCCACCGGGGAGCTGTTTTTT.

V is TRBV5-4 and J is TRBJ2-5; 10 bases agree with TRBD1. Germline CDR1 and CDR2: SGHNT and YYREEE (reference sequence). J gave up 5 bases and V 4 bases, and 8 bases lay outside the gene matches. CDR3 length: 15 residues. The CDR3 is CASSKTTGGGETQYF. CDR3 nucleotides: TGTGCCAGCAGCAAGACGACAGGGGGCGGGGAGACCCAGTACTTC. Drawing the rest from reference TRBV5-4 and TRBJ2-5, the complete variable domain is ETGVTQSPTHLIKTRGQQVTLRCSSQSGHNTVSWYQQALGQGPQFIFQYYREEENGRGNFPPRFSGLQFPNYSSELNVNALELDDSALYLCASSKTTGGGETQYFGPGTRLLVL.